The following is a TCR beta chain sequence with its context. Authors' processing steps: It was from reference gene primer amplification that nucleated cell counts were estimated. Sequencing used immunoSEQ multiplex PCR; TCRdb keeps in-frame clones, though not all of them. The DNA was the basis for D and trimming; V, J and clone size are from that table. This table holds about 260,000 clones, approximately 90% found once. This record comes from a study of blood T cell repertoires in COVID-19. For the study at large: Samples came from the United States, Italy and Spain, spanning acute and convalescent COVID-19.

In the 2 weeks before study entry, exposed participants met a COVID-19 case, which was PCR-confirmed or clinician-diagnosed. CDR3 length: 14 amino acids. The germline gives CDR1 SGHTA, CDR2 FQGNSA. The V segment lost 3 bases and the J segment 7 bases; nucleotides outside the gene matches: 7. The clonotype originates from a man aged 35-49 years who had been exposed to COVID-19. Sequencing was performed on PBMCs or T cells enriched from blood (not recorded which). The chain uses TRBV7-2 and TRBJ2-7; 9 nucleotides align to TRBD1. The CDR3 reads CASSLTGGMWEQYF. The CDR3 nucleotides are TGTGCCAGCAGCTTGACAGGGGGGATGTGGGAGCAGTACTTC.